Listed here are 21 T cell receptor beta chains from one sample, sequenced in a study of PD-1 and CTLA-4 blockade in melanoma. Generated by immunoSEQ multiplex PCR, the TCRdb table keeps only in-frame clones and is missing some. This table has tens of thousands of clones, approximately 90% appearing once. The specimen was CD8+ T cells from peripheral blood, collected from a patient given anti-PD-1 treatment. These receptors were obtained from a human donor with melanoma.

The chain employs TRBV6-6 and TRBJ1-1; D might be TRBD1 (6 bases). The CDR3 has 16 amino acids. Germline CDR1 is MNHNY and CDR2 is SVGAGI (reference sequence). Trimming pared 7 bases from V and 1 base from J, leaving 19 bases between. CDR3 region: CASILPGARKNTEAFF. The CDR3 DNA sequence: TGTGCCAGCATCTTACCGGGGGCTCGGAAGAACACTGAAGCTTTCTTT.

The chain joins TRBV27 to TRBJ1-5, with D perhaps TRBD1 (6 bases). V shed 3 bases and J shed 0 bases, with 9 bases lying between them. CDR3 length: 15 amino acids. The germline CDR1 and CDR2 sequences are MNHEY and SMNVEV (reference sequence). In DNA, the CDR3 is TGTGCCAGCAGTTTGGGACAATATAGCAATCAGCCCCAGCATTTT. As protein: CASSLGQYSNQPQHF.

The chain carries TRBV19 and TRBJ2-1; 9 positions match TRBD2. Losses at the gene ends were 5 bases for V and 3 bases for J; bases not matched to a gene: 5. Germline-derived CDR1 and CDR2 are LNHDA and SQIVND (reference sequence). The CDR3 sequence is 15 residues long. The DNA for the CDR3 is TGTGCCAGTAGTTCTAGCGGGATCCTCTACAATGAGCAGTTCTTC. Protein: CASSSSGILYNEQFF. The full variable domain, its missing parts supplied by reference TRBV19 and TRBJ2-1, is DGGITQSPKYLFRKEGQNVTLSCEQNLNHDAMYWYRQDPGQGLRLIYYSQIVNDFQKGDIAEGYSVSREKKESFPLTVTSAQKNPTAFYLCASSSSGILYNEQFFGPGTRLTVL.

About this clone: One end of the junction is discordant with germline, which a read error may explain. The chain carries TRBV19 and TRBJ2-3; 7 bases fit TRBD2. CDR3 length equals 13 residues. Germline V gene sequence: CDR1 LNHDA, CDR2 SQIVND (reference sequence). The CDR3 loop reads CASGRESTNTQYF. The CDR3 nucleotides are TGTGCCAGTGGGCGGGAGAGCACAAATACGCAGTATTTT.

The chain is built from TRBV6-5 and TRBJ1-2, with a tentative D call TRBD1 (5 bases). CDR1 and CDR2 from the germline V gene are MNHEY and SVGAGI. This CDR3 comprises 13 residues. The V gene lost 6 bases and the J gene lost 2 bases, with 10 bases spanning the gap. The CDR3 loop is CASSQTANYGYTF. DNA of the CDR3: TGTGCCAGCAGCCAGACAGCGAACTATGGCTACACCTTC.

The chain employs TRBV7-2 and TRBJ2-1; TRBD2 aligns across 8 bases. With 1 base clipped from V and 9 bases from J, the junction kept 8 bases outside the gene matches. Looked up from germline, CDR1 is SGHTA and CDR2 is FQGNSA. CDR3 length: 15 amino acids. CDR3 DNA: TGTGCCAGCAGCTTAGGCCCGGGACTAGAATCTGAGCAGTTCTTC. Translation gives CASSLGPGLESEQFF.

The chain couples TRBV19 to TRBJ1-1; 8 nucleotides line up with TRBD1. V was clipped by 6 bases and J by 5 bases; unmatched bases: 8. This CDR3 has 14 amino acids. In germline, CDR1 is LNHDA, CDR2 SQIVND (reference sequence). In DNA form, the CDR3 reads TGTGCCAGTAGGTTACAGGGGGGGGGAACTGAAGCTTTCTTT. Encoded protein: CASRLQGGGTEAFF.

CDR3 sequence reads: CASSSRGANTEAFF. DNA of the CDR3: TGCGCCAGCAGCTCCCGGGGAGCGAACACTGAAGCTTTCTTT. The V call is TRBV5-1, the J call TRBJ1-1, with unresolved D. The germline V gene encodes CDR1 SGHRS and CDR2 YFSETQ. Trimming left V 3 bases short and J 1 base short, with 10 bases between. The CDR3 runs to 14 residues.

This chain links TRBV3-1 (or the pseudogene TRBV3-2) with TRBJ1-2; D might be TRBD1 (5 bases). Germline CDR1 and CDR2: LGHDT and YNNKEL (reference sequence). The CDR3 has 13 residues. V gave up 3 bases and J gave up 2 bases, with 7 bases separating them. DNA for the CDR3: TGTGCCAGCAGCCACAGGGAGAACTATGGCTACACCTTC. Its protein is CASSHRENYGYTF.

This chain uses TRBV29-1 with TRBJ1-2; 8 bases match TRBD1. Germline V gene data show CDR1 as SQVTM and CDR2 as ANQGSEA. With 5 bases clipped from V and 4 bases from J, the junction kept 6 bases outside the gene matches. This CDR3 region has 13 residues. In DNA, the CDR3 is TGCAGCGTTCCGACAGGGGAGGGCTATGGCTACACCTTC. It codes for CSVPTGEGYGYTF.

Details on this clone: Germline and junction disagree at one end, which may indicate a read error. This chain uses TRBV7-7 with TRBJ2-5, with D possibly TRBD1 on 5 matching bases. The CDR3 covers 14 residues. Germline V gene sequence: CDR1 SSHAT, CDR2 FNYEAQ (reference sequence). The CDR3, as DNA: TGTGCTAGCAGCTTATCGACAGATCAAGAGACCCAGTACTTC. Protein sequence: CASSLSTDQETQYF. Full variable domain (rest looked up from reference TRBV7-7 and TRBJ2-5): GAGVSQSPRYKVTKRGQDVTLRCDPISSHATLYWYQQALGQGPEFLTYFNYEAQPDKSGLPSDRFSAERPEGSISTLTIQRTEQRDSAMYRCASSLSTDQETQYFGPGTRLLVL.

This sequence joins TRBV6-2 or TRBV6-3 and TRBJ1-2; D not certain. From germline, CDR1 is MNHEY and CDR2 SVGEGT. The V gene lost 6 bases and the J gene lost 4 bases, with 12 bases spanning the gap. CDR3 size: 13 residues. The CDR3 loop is CASSLREAYGYTF. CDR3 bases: TGTGCCAGCAGCCTTCGGGAAGCCTATGGCTACACCTTC.

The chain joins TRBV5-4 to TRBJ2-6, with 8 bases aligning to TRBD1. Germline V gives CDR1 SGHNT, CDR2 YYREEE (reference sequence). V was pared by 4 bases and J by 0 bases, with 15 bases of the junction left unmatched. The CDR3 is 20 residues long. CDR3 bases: TGTGCCAGCAGCACGTCGACCGGGACAGGACAGTTCTCTGGGGCCAACGTCCTGACTTTC. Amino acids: CASSTSTGTGQFSGANVLTF.

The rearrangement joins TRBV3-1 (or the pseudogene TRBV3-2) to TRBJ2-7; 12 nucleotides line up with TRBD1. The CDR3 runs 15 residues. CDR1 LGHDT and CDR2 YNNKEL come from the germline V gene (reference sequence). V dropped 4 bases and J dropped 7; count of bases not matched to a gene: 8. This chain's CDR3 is CASSPHRDRGLEQYF. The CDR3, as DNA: TGTGCCAGCAGCCCGCACCGGGACAGGGGGCTTGAGCAGTACTTC.

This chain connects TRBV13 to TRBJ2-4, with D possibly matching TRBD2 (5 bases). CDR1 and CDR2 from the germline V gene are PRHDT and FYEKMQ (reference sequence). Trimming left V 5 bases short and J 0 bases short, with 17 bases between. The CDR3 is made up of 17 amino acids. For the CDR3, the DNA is TGTGCCAGCAGCCTCGGACTGATCGCTCTAGCCAAAAACATTCAGTACTTC. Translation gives CASSLGLIALAKNIQYF.

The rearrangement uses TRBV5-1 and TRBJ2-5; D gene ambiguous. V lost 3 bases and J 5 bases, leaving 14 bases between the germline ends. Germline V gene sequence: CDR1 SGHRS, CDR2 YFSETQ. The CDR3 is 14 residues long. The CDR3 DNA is TGCGCCAGCAGCTGGACCGGGCCCGGGGAGACCCAGTACTTC. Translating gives CASSWTGPGETQYF.

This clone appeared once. The CDR3 reads CASSGMDYGYTF. As DNA, the CDR3 is TGTGCCAGCAGCGGGATGGACTATGGCTACACCTTC. The V call is TRBV9, the J call TRBJ1-2; no firm D call. V was trimmed by 3 bases and J by 3 bases, leaving 6 bases between them. The V gene's germline CDR1 is SGDLS and CDR2 YYNGEE. The CDR3 covers 12 residues.

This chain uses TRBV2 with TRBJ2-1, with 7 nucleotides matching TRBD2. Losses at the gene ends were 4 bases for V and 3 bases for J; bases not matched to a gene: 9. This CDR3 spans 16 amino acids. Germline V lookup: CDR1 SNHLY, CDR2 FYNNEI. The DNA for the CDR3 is TGTGCCAGCAGTGTAGGGGAGGGAGAGATCTACAATGAGCAGTTCTTC. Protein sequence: CASSVGEGEIYNEQFF.

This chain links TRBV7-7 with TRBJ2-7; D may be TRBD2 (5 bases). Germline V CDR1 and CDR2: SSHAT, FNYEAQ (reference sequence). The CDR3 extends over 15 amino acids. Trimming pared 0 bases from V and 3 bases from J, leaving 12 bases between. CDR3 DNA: TGTGCCAGCAGCTTAGCGGCACACGGGAACTACGAGCAGTACTTC. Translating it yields CASSLAAHGNYEQYF.

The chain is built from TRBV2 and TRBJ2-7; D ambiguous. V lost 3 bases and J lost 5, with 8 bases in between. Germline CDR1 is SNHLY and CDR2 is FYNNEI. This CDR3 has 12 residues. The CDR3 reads CASSDLSDEQYF. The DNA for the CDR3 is TGTGCCAGCAGTGACCTGAGCGACGAGCAGTACTTC.

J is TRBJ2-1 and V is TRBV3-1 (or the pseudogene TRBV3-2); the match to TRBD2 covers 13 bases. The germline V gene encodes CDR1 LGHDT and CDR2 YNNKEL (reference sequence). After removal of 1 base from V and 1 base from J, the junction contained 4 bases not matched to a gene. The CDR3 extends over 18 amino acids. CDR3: CASSQGGLAGRSYNEQFF. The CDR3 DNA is TGTGCCAGCAGCCAAGGGGGACTAGCGGGAAGGTCCTACAATGAGCAGTTCTTC.